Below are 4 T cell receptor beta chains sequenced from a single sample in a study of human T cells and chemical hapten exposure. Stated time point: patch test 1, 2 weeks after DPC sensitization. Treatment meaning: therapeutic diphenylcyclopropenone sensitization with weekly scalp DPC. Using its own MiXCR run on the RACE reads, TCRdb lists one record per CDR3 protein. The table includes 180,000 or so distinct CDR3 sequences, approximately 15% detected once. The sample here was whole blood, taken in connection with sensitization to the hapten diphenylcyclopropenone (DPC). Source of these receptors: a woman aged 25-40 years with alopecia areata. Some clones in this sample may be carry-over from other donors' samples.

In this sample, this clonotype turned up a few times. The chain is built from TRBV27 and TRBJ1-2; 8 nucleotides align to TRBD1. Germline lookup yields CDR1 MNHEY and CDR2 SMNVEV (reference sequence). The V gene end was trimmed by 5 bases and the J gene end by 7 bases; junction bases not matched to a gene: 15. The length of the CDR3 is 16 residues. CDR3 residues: CASSALSRTGPVGYTF. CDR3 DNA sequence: TGTGCCAGCAGTGCTCTCTCGAGGACAGGGCCCGTTGGCTACACCTTC.

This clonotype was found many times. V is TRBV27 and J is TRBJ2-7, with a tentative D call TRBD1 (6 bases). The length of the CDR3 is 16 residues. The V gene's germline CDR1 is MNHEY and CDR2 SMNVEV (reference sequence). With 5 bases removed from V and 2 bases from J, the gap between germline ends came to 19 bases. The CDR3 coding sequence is TGTGCCAGCAGTATGACCCGGACTGGACAGCCCTACGAGCAGTACTTC. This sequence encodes CASSMTRTGQPYEQYF.

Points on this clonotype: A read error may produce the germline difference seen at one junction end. Written as DNA, the CDR3 is TGTAGTGCTAGAGATCATAGGGCAGGGATCACCGGGGAGCTGTTTTTT. Its translation: CSARDHRAGITGELFF. The chain combines TRBV20-1 with TRBJ2-2, with D perhaps TRBD1 (5 bases). Germline V lookup: CDR1 DFQATT, CDR2 SNEGSKA (reference sequence). This CDR3 region has 16 residues.

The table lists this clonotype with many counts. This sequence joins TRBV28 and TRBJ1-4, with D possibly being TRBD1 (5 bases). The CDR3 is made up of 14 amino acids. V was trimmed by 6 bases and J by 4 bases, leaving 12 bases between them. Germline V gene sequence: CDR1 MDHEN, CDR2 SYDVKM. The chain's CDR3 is CASRAGGSNEKLFF. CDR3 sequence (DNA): TGTGCCAGCAGGGCGGGGGGTAGTAATGAAAAACTGTTTTTT.